Below, 5 T cell receptor beta chains from the same sample are listed, as sequenced in a study of blood T cell repertoires in COVID-19. Produced via immunoSEQ multiplex PCR; TCRdb's table is partial and in-frame only. The sample carries roughly 200,000 clones, just under 90% recorded once. Sequences were obtained from PBMCs or T cells enriched from blood (not recorded which). The receptors originated from a man aged 25 to 40 who had recovered from COVID-19.

The genes are TRBV6-5 and TRBJ2-3; no clear D. The CDR3 covers 16 residues. Germline-derived CDR1 and CDR2 are MNHEY and SVGAGI. The V and J ends lost 0 bases and 4 bases respectively, with 14 bases between them. As DNA, the CDR3 is TGTGCCAGCAGTTACTCCCTACAACCTCGGGCAGATACGCAGTATTTT. Translating gives CASSYSLQPRADTQYF.

V and J are TRBV20-1 and TRBJ2-1, with 12 bases identical to TRBD2. V lost 3 bases and J lost 4; bases outside the gene matches: 13. CDR1 DFQATT and CDR2 SNEGSKA come from the germline V gene (reference sequence). CDR3 length equals 18 residues. This CDR3 is CSASRLAGGGLRYNEQFF. The CDR3 DNA reads TGCAGTGCTAGTCGGCTAGCGGGGGGGGGCTTGCGTTACAATGAGCAGTTCTTC.

The gene calls are TRBV3-1 (or the pseudogene TRBV3-2) and TRBJ1-1; D uncertain. The CDR3 totals 17 residues. Germline loops: CDR1 LGHDT, CDR2 YNNKEL (reference sequence). Trimming stripped 2 bases from V and 1 base from J, with 17 bases between. The CDR3 sequence: CASSQSGRTIQNTEAFF. In DNA, the CDR3 is TGTGCCAGCAGCCAATCCGGACGGACTATCCAGAACACTGAAGCTTTCTTT.

This sequence joins TRBV27 and TRBJ2-7, with 10 bases matching TRBD2. V trimming: 6 bases; J trimming: 3 bases; junction bases outside the gene matches: 11. The CDR3 runs to 16 residues. CDR1 is MNHEY and CDR2 is SMNVEV in the germline V gene (reference sequence). The CDR3, as DNA: TGTGCCAGCAGCCCGACCCTAGCGGGAGTAGTCTACGAGCAGTACTTC. Protein product: CASSPTLAGVVYEQYF.

As to this clone: This sample includes further DNA sequences coding for the same CDR3. The V and J genes are TRBV6-5 and TRBJ1-1; possibly TRBD1 for D (5 bases). This CDR3 contains 13 residues. V lost 6 bases and J lost 1, with 9 bases in between. Germline CDR1 reads MNHEY; CDR2 reads SVGAGI. The CDR3 DNA sequence: TGTGCCAGCAGCCGAGGACAGAACACTGAAGCTTTCTTT. Protein sequence: CASSRGQNTEAFF.